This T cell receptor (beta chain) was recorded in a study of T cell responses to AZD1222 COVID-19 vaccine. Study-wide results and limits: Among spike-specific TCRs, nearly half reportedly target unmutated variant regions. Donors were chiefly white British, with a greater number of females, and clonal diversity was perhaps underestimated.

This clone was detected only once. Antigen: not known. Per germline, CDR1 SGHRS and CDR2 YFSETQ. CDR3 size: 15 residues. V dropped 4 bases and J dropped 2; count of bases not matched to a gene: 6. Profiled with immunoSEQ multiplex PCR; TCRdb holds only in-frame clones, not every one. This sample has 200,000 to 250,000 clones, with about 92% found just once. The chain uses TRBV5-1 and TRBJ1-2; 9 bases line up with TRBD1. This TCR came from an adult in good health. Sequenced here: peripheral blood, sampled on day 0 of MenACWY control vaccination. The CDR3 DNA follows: TGCGCCAGCAGCCGTACAGGGGGCGAGAACTATGGCTACACCTTC. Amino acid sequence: CASSRTGGENYGYTF. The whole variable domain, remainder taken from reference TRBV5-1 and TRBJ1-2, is KAGVTQTPRYLIKTRGQQVTLSCSPISGHRSVSWYQQTPGQGLQFLFEYFSETQRNKGNFPGRFSGRQFSNSRSEMNVSTLELGDSALYLCASSRTGGENYGYTFGSGTRLTVV.